This TCR beta chain came from a study of shared clonotypes between healthy human individuals. A deep-level run was used for the assay. Measured with immunoSEQ multiplex PCR; TCRdb has only the in-frame clones, and not every one. The sample has 2 million to 2.5 million clones; under 95% are singletons. General study points: Despite large depth, sorted-subset datasets appeared incompletely sequenced.

As concerns this clone: The antigen is unknown.

The sequence was obtained from a man younger than 35 in good health. Some clones in this sample may be carry-over from other donors' samples. Material for sequencing was naive CD4+ T cells from PBMCs. Regarding subset: CD45RA+ positively selected.

Here the CDR3 reads CASSESRASGGETQYF. The CDR3 DNA reads as TGCGCCAGCAGTGAGTCAAGGGCTAGCGGCGGGGAGACCCAGTACTTC. The chain uses TRBV10-2 and TRBJ2-5, with 7 bases lining up with TRBD2. The CDR3 has 16 amino acids. Trimming cost V 0 bases and J 5 bases; bases outside gene matches: 9. In germline, CDR1 is WSHSY, CDR2 SAAADI.